A single sample is the source of the 3 T cell receptor beta chains below, sequenced in a study of Ad26.COV2.S vaccination and SARS-CoV-2 variants. The method was immunoSEQ multiplex PCR; TCRdb's version includes in-frame clones alone and lacks a portion of them. The table lists over 250,000 clones, 70% to 90% of them singletons, with 2.5% to 3.5% in the top ten. Sample treatment: 15 to 20 received Ad26.COV2.S at low or high dose, single or two shots; several received placebo; per-sample allocation not given. Samples were taken on day 63 after the first vaccine or placebo injection. This specimen consisted of peripheral blood, obtained in a trial of Ad26.COV2.S vaccine versus placebo. The source is a person aged 18 to 59 who received the Ad26.COV2.S COVID-19 vaccine or a placebo.

This rearrangement joins TRBV5-5 to TRBJ2-3; D not resolved. Germline V CDR1 and CDR2: SGHKS, YYEKEE (reference sequence). V was cut by 3 bases and J by 4 bases, with 12 bases left in between. The CDR3 consists of 14 residues. The DNA for the CDR3 is TGTGCCAGCAGCTATGTGGGTCCGGCAGATACGCAGTATTTT. Translated, it gives CASSYVGPADTQYF.

The rearrangement uses TRBV9 and TRBJ1-6, with a tentative D call TRBD1 (6 bases). The CDR3 runs 16 residues. Germline V gene data show CDR1 as SGDLS and CDR2 as YYNGEE. V was cut by 1 base and J by 6 bases, with 14 bases left in between. CDR3 sequence: CASSVTETGFNSPLHF. The CDR3, as DNA: TGTGCCAGCAGCGTAACAGAGACAGGTTTTAATTCACCCCTCCACTTT.

V gene TRBV7-6 combines with J gene TRBJ2-5; D is possibly TRBD1 (6 bases). This CDR3 comprises 13 residues. Germline CDR1 SGHVS, CDR2 FNYEAQ. Trimming shortened V by 4 bases and J by 4 bases, and 10 bases separated the two germline ends. In DNA form, the CDR3 reads TGTGCCAGCAGCTCAGGACAGCCAGAGACCCAGTACTTC. Translating gives CASSSGQPETQYF.